This TCR beta chain was recovered during a study of cytomegalovirus exposure and HLA in healthy donors. Broader study findings: A subsequent analysis found that TCR clusters from the first cohort also tended to co-occur in the 120 or so validation repertoires, with approximately 94% of cluster scores above 0. Under in vitro conditions, a few CMV-associated chains were confirmed as specific for CMV antigens. Cytomegalovirus-associated status was assigned to 164 TCR beta chains.

Produced via immunoSEQ multiplex PCR; TCRdb's table is partial and in-frame only. The data contain 150,000 to 200,000 clones, roughly 86% of them singletons. A word on this clone: As yet, its antigen is unknown.

The V gene's germline CDR1 is GTSNPN and CDR2 SVGIG (reference sequence). The ends lost 3 bases at V and 0 bases at J; junction bases unmatched: 3. The CDR3 contains 14 residues. Separate from the roughly 700-subject first cohort was the 120-subject validation cohort, to which the donors belonged. This sequence was found in a young woman in good health and CMV-seronegative. Sequenced: PBMCs. The chain carries TRBV30 and TRBJ1-2, with 8 bases aligning to TRBD1. CDR3 bases: TGTGCCTGGAGGGTACAGGGGGCTAACTATGGCTACACCTTC. Translated: CAWRVQGANYGYTF.